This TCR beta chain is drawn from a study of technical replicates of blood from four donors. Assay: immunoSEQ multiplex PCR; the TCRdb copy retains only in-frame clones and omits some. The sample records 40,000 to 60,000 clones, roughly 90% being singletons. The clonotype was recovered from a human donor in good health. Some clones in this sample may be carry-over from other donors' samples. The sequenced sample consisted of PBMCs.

Here the CDR3 reads CSVTGGISYEQYF. In nucleotides, the CDR3 is TGCAGCGTAACAGGGGGTATTTCCTACGAGCAGTACTTC. The V gene is TRBV29-1, the J gene TRBJ2-7; 8 positions agree with TRBD1. Trimming cost V 6 bases and J 1 base; bases outside gene matches: 5. In germline, CDR1 is SQVTM, CDR2 ANQGSEA. This CDR3 spans 13 amino acids.